This T cell receptor beta chain was found in a study of blood T cell repertoires in COVID-19. Across the whole study: Samples taken during acute and convalescent COVID-19 were collected in the United States, Italy and Spain. From T cells, B-cell-depleted T cells, or PBMCs came the material, which was cDNA or gDNA.

V gave up 5 bases and J gave up 0 bases, with 11 bases separating them. The V gene's germline CDR1 is MNHEY and CDR2 SVGAGI. CDR3 size: 15 residues. Sequenced by immunoSEQ multiplex PCR; TCRdb stores in-frame clones only, minus some. The sample contains 70,000 to 80,000 clones, 75% to 95% of which appear only once. The chain is built from TRBV6-5 and TRBJ1-5; D uncertain. Sequenced: peripheral blood. This clonotype was obtained from a woman aged 55-70 years with active COVID-19. The CDR3 coding sequence is TGTGCCAGCAGTACCGTCTATTATAGCAATCAGCCCCAGCATTTT. This sequence encodes CASSTVYYSNQPQHF.